What follows describes a single T cell receptor (beta chain). This sample was taken from a study of blood T cell repertoires in COVID-19. Study background: Sources were T cells, B-cell-depleted T cells, or PBMCs; the material itself was cDNA or gDNA.

The CDR3 runs to 15 residues. Germline loops: CDR1 MGHRA, CDR2 YSYEKL. V was pared by 3 bases and J by 8 bases, with 5 bases of the junction left unmatched. The Seattle patients, enrolled during active infection, were followed longitudinally. Generated by immunoSEQ multiplex PCR, the TCRdb table keeps only in-frame clones and is missing some. The sample holds about 210,000 clones, 82% seen once. Material: peripheral blood. This chain links TRBV4-1 with TRBJ1-4; 11 positions agree with TRBD1. This TCR derives from a woman in her 70s with COVID-19, enrolled during active disease. CDR3 in amino acids: CASSQGQGDKEKLFF. The CDR3 DNA is TGCGCCAGCAGCCAGGGACAGGGGGATAAGGAAAAACTGTTTTTT.